This T cell receptor beta chain originates from a study of cytotoxic CD8 clonotypes in ibrutinib-treated CLL. Study in general: Among the patients, about a dozen presented as relapsed/refractory and around 15 as treatment-naive; fewer than 18 showed unmutated IGHV. Among patients, about 24 responded partially and 2 completely; around 14 then stayed remitted and some 12 progressed after median around 68 months.

CDR1 and CDR2 from the germline V gene are MDHEN and SYDVKM. After removal of 5 bases from V and 4 bases from J, the junction contained 7 bases not matched to a gene. The CDR3 is 14 amino acids. The study's findings and limits: Rising at ibrutinib response, clonality subsequently fell back toward baseline at progression. The public clonotypes identified were infrequent and showed contraction or stability on treatment.

TCRdb's table, derived via immunoSEQ multiplex PCR, lists solely in-frame clones and lacks some. Among under 75,000 clones listed, less than 75% were seen once. This clone showed up just a few times. Its antigen is not known. The genes are TRBV28 and TRBJ1-2; the match to TRBD1 covers 7 bases. The specimen was PBMCs, collected after 12 months of ibrutinib treatment. This receptor was identified in a human donor with chronic lymphocytic leukemia. CDR3 nucleotide sequence: TGTGCCAGCAGTCTCACCCGGACAGGCTATGGCTACACCTTC. It specifies CASSLTRTGYGYTF.